This T cell receptor beta chain came from a study of OX40 agonist ivuxolimab in advanced cancers. Context from the whole study: Ivuxolimab, which targeted the costimulatory receptor OX40 (CD134), was an agonistic, fully human IgG2 monoclonal antibody. Of the roughly 51 patients in dose escalation, 19 had hepatocellular carcinoma, approximately 15 had melanoma, 9 had renal cell carcinoma and 9 had head and neck cancer. The paper reports the monotherapy dose-escalation portion (N = 52 patients) of the phase I ivuxolimab trial. Partial responses occurred in three dose-escalation patients, of whom one had hepatocellular carcinoma and two had cutaneous melanoma. Intravenous ivuxolimab was administered to patients every 2 weeks at six dose levels: 0.01, 0.1, 0.3, 1.5, 3 and 10 mg/kg. Prior anti-PD-1, anti-PD-L1 or anti-CTLA-4 therapy was permitted, and approximately 39% of dose-escalation patients had received checkpoint inhibitors. Peripheral TCRbeta sequencing was intended to test whether TCR sequence diversity was altered and clonal T-cell expansion was caused by ivuxolimab. A male proportion of 75% to 85% and a mean age of around 60 years, ranging from about 20 to 85, were recorded for the dose-escalation cohort.

Results the study describes overall, beyond this receptor: After ivuxolimab, more expanded clones were found on average in CD8+ T cells than in CD4+ T cells. Which antigens the clonally expanded peripheral T cells were specific for was not determined. Low levels of normalized T-cell clonal expansion were also seen in some patients who did not respond. Clonal expansion of both CD4+ and CD8+ blood T cells was observed from baseline to week 6 at doses 0.1 to 3.0 mg/kg. In the 0.1-3.0 mg/kg groups, partial responders were among the patients with the lowest normalized peripheral clonal expansion, particularly in CD8+ T cells.

Genomic DNA was extracted from sorted cells for sequencing of the TCRbeta CDR3 region. The immunoSEQ Assay was used for sequencing of TCRbeta CDR3 regions. In TCRdb, the immuneACCESS table is reduced to in-frame sequences with V and J assigned. These tables do not hold every clone; where another copy was compared, an unresolved V gene accounts for under half, and the others remain unexplained. The sample profile shows about 60,000 clones; around 81% of them were found once. The top ten hold 0.9% to 1.1% of the sample. Unmatched junction bases come to 9, with V trimmed by 5 bases and J by 11 bases. The CDR3 sequence holds 15 residues, the cysteine and phenylalanine included. Of all the DNA, just the CDR3 is kept, 45 bases in frame from base 1. CDR1 and CDR2 were assigned from the germline V gene as MNHEY and SVGAGI. The trial excluded patients who had a history of autoimmune disease or who were on systemic immunosuppression. Peripheral blood for TCR sequencing was drawn from every dose cohort at baseline, at cycle 4 day 1 and at cycle 7 day 1. The samples were taken from a phase I, first-in-human, multicenter, open-label dose-escalation trial of ivuxolimab. Adults with locally advanced or metastatic melanoma, renal cell, hepatocellular, or head and neck squamous cell carcinoma were enrolled in the trial. Before TCR sequencing, CD4+ T cells and CD8+ T cells from peripheral blood were sorted into separate populations.

Judged by its sample share, this clone qualifies as medium-sized (0.01 to 0.1%). Its antigen is unknown. It has no much larger one-base neighbor in the sample; base qualities were not kept. Recombination linked TRBV6-5 to TRBJ1-6; 10 bases in the middle match TRBD1. Sequenced material: CD4+ or CD8+ T cells sorted from blood, taken in a trial of the OX40 agonist ivuxolimab. The sequence was obtained from an adult with an advanced solid tumor such as melanoma, head and neck, liver or kidney cancer. CDR3 loop: CASSITGTGEAPLHF. The nucleotides read TGTGCCAGCAGTATTACCGGGACAGGGGAGGCACCCCTCCACTTT.